The clone carrying this TCR beta chain appeared a few times. Unmatched junction bases numbered 8, after V lost 3 bases and J lost 2 bases. Per the germline V gene, CDR1 is GTSNPN and CDR2 is SVGIG (reference sequence). There are 15 residues in the CDR3. The data stem from a study of blood T cell repertoires in COVID-19. Assay used: immunoSEQ multiplex PCR; TCRdb lists only in-frame clones, some missing. The sample has roughly 100,000 clones, around 86% seen once; the top ten hold around 4%. The chain employs TRBV30 and TRBJ2-7, with 9 bases lining up with TRBD1. The sequencing input was peripheral blood. This clonotype was obtained from a man over 45 with acute or convalescent COVID-19. The CDR3 loop is CAWRAMGQGTYEQYF. The CDR3 DNA is TGTGCCTGGAGGGCCATGGGACAGGGCACCTACGAGCAGTACTTC.